Each of the 27 T cell receptor beta chains below was sequenced from the same sample in a study of blood T cell repertoires in COVID-19. TCRdb's table, derived via immunoSEQ multiplex PCR, lists solely in-frame clones and lacks some. The sample holds about 380,000 clones; approximately 90% are singletons and the top ten take 1.2%. Sequenced: PBMCs or T cells enriched from blood (not recorded which). The receptors were gathered from a woman between 18 and 29 years old who had recovered from COVID-19.

This chain uses TRBV9 with TRBJ1-3; no reliable D call. Trimming took 0 bases from V and 2 from J, leaving 9 bases between them. Germline CDR1 reads SGDLS; CDR2 reads YYNGEE. This CDR3 contains 15 residues. CDR3 DNA: TGTGCCAGCAGCGTAGGAGGCCTTACTGGAAACACCATATATTTT. This gives the protein CASSVGGLTGNTIYF.

The rearrangement joins TRBV9 to TRBJ2-1; 8 positions agree with TRBD1. V lost 4 bases and J lost 6; bases outside the gene matches: 9. This CDR3 is built from 15 residues. The germline gives CDR1 SGDLS, CDR2 YYNGEE. CDR3 sequence (DNA): TGTGCCAGCAGCCCCGGAACAGGGGGTATCAATGAGCAGTTCTTC. Translating gives CASSPGTGGINEQFF.

The chain combines TRBV5-4 with TRBJ1-1, with D tentatively TRBD1 (5 bases). The CDR3 contains 14 residues. Germline V CDR1 and CDR2: SGHNT, YYREEE (reference sequence). Trimming shortened V by 3 bases and J by 10 bases, and 19 bases separated the two germline ends. The CDR3 protein is CASSSWGNDLGAFF. The CDR3 DNA is TGTGCCAGCAGCTCCTGGGGCAACGACCTCGGAGCTTTCTTT.

The V gene is TRBV19, the J gene TRBJ1-5; D is ambiguous. The germline V gene has CDR1 LNHDA and CDR2 SQIVND (reference sequence). The CDR3 runs to 13 residues. V was pared by 1 base and J by 7 bases, with 8 bases between. CDR3 bases: TGTGCCAGTAGTATAGGCGCGAGGCAGCCCCAGCATTTT. Its translation is CASSIGARQPQHF.

The rearrangement joins TRBV10-1 to TRBJ2-7, with TRBD1 matching 9 bases. Per germline, CDR1 WNHNN and CDR2 SYGVQD (reference sequence). V lost 6 bases and J lost 6; bases outside the gene matches: 6. CDR3 length equals 13 residues. CDR3 region: CASRDPDRGEQYF. DNA for the CDR3: TGCGCCAGCAGGGACCCGGACAGGGGCGAGCAGTACTTC.

This chain joins TRBV9 and TRBJ1-2; 8 nucleotides align to TRBD1. The CDR3 extends over 16 amino acids. The germline CDR1 and CDR2 sequences are SGDLS and YYNGEE. After removal of 0 bases from V and 4 bases from J, the junction contained 8 bases not matched to a gene. CDR3 amino acids: CASSVAPGGGTYGYTF. The CDR3 nucleotides are TGTGCCAGCAGCGTAGCCCCAGGGGGCGGAACCTATGGCTACACCTTC.

The chain uses TRBV3-1 (or the pseudogene TRBV3-2) and TRBJ2-2; 10 nucleotides line up with TRBD2. After removal of 4 bases from V and 1 base from J, the junction contained 3 bases not matched to a gene. Per germline, CDR1 LGHDT and CDR2 YNNKEL (reference sequence). The CDR3 covers 16 residues. DNA for the CDR3: TGTGCCAGCAGCCCATCTAGCGGGGGGAACACCGGGGAGCTGTTTTTT. As protein: CASSPSSGGNTGELFF.

This CDR3 reads CASSELSPGLLGSGANVLTF. For the CDR3, the DNA is TGCGCCAGCAGCGAACTATCCCCGGGACTCCTCGGCTCTGGGGCCAACGTCCTGACTTTC. The chain combines TRBV4-3 with TRBJ2-6; weak D call: TRBD2 (6 bases). The V end lost 5 bases, the J end lost 0 bases, and 23 bases lay between the germline ends. The germline CDR1 and CDR2 sequences are LGHNA and YSLEER. The CDR3 consists of 20 residues.

This chain connects TRBV5-6 to TRBJ2-1, with D hard to call. Trimming cost V 0 bases and J 0 bases, with 16 bases left between them. CDR1 SGHDT and CDR2 YYEEEE come from the germline V gene. The CDR3 has 18 amino acids. CDR3: CASSLESVDFISYNEQFF. As DNA, the CDR3 is TGTGCCAGCAGCTTGGAAAGCGTAGACTTCATCTCCTACAATGAGCAGTTCTTC.

This sequence joins TRBV5-1 and TRBJ1-1; possibly TRBD1 for D (6 bases). The CDR3 is 15 amino acids. The ends were cut back, 4 bases at V and 0 bases at J, with 13 bases in the middle. The germline gives CDR1 SGHRS, CDR2 YFSETQ. The CDR3 DNA reads as TGCGCCAGCAGCAGGCCTCAGGGGCTGAACACTGAAGCTTTCTTT. It translates to CASSRPQGLNTEAFF.

The J gene is TRBJ2-3, the V gene TRBV6-5, with 8 nucleotides matching TRBD1. V shed 5 bases and J 10 bases; nucleotides not matched to a gene: 8. The CDR3 extends over 13 amino acids. Germline assignment: CDR1 MNHEY and CDR2 SVGAGI. As DNA, the CDR3 is TGTGCCAGCAGTCCCCGGACAGGGTCCGCGCAGTATTTT. Its protein is CASSPRTGSAQYF.

CDR3 nucleotide sequence: TGTGCCAGCAGCTTAGGACAGGGTAGAATAGAAAAACTGTTTTTT. It specifies CASSLGQGRIEKLFF. This chain joins TRBV11-2 and TRBJ1-4; 7 nucleotides match TRBD1. Unmatched junction bases numbered 7, after V lost 1 base and J lost 8 bases. CDR3 length: 15 residues. Germline assignment: CDR1 SGHAT and CDR2 FQNNGV.

In this sample, this clone turned up once. The chain employs TRBV6-5 and TRBJ1-6; tentative D call: TRBD1 (6 bases). The germline gives CDR1 MNHEY, CDR2 SVGAGI. The CDR3 is 14 residues long. V dropped 5 bases and J dropped 10 bases, with 15 bases sitting between them. CDR3 region: CASSRKGVGSPLHF. CDR3 sequence (DNA): TGTGCCAGCAGTAGGAAGGGGGTAGGGTCACCCCTCCACTTT.

This chain connects TRBV5-8 to TRBJ1-6; D gene unclear. V was shortened by 1 base and J by 10 bases, with 9 bases between the two germline ends. CDR1 and CDR2 from the germline V gene are SGHTS and YDEGEE. This CDR3 region has 13 residues. CDR3 protein: CASSLSRESPLHF. Written as DNA, the CDR3 is TGTGCCAGCAGCTTGTCCCGGGAGTCACCCCTCCACTTT.

The chain couples TRBV30 to TRBJ1-2, with 9 bases identical to TRBD1. The CDR3 is 14 residues long. Germline V lookup: CDR1 GTSNPN, CDR2 SVGIG (reference sequence). V dropped 2 bases and J dropped 4; count of bases not matched to a gene: 5. CDR3 region: CAWSFSDRGYGYTF. The CDR3 DNA follows: TGTGCCTGGAGTTTTTCGGACAGGGGCTATGGCTACACCTTC.

This clone came up once. The V and J genes are TRBV1 and TRBJ2-5; the table gives TRBD2 as D, unverified against the DNA. TRBV1 is a recognized pseudogene. The CDR3 extends over 16 amino acids. The CDR3 region has the DNA TGCACCAGCAGCCAAGACCCGCGGGGGGGGTGCGAGACCCAGTACTTC. This encodes CTSSQDPRGGCETQYF.

The chain carries TRBV2 and TRBJ2-1; 14 bases fit TRBD2. Germline CDR1 reads SNHLY; CDR2 reads FYNNEI. V lost 1 base, J lost 5 bases, and 4 bases stayed unmatched. The CDR3 has 17 amino acids. The CDR3 bases are TGTGCCAGCAGTGAAGAGAGACTAGCGGGGGGGCACAATGAGCAGTTCTTC. Amino acids: CASSEERLAGGHNEQFF.

The chain combines TRBV9 with TRBJ2-3; no definite D call. Germline CDR1 is SGDLS and CDR2 is YYNGEE. The CDR3 has 18 amino acids. V was cut by 3 bases and J by 11 bases, with 31 bases left in between. CDR3 amino acids: CASSAHPPTMTREARQYF. The CDR3 nucleotides read TGTGCCAGCAGCGCTCACCCCCCCACGATGACTCGTGAGGCCAGGCAGTATTTT.

The chain joins TRBV29-1 to TRBJ2-6; D is uncertain. The CDR3 consists of 14 residues. Germline V CDR1 and CDR2: SQVTM, ANQGSEA. V gave up 5 bases and J gave up 0 bases, with 8 bases separating them. CDR3: CSVSTYSGANVLTF. CDR3 DNA: TGCAGCGTTTCAACCTACTCTGGGGCCAACGTCCTGACTTTC.

The gene calls are TRBV3-1 (or the pseudogene TRBV3-2) and TRBJ1-5, with a tentative D call TRBD1 (6 bases). V gave up 1 base and J gave up 2 bases, with 15 bases separating them. Germline V gene lookup returns CDR1 LGHDT and CDR2 YNNKEL (reference sequence). This CDR3 is 17 amino acids long. The CDR3 sequence: CASSQGTGTLGNQPQHF. The CDR3 coding sequence is TGTGCCAGCAGCCAAGGGACCGGGACATTGGGCAATCAGCCCCAGCATTTT.

This clone was detected only a few times. This sequence joins TRBV30 and TRBJ1-2; 8 bases map to TRBD1. Trimming at V came to 4 bases and at J to 6 bases, leaving 7 bases not matched to a gene. The CDR3 has 13 amino acids. Germline-derived CDR1 and CDR2 are GTSNPN and SVGIG (reference sequence). CDR3 coding DNA: TGTGCCTGGACAGGGGGCGATCCCGATGGCTACACCTTC. As protein: CAWTGGDPDGYTF.

This chain links TRBV15 with TRBJ2-7; 8 nucleotides line up with TRBD1. In germline, CDR1 is LNHNV, CDR2 YYDKDF (reference sequence). CDR3 size: 16 residues. Trimming took 3 bases from V and 2 from J; bases not matched to a gene: 9. CDR3 sequence (DNA): TGTGCCACCAGCAGGCTAACAGGGGGTGATACCTACGAGCAGTACTTC. It yields the protein CATSRLTGGDTYEQYF. Together with reference TRBV15 and TRBJ2-7, the CDR3 gives the full variable domain: DAMVIQNPRYQVTQFGKPVTLSCSQTLNHNVMYWYQQKSSQAPKLLFHYYDKDFNNEADTPDNFQSRRPNTSFCFLDIRSPGLGDTAMYLCATSRLTGGDTYEQYFGPGTRLTVT.

The genes are TRBV5-6 and TRBJ2-1, with D maybe TRBD2 (5 bases). This CDR3 comprises 14 residues. Trimming cost V 2 bases and J 5 bases, with 11 bases left between them. The germline CDR1 and CDR2 sequences are SGHDT and YYEEEE. CDR3 sequence reads: CASSLIAIDNEQFF. CDR3 bases: TGTGCCAGCAGCTTAATAGCGATCGACAATGAGCAGTTCTTC.

The rearrangement links TRBV5-4 to TRBJ1-2; 9 nucleotides agree with TRBD1. CDR1 SGHNT and CDR2 YYREEE come from the germline V gene (reference sequence). The CDR3 has 14 amino acids. V dropped 3 bases and J dropped 6; count of bases not matched to a gene: 6. The CDR3 sequence: CASSWPGTGNGYTF. DNA of the CDR3: TGTGCCAGCAGCTGGCCCGGGACAGGGAATGGCTACACCTTC.

V is TRBV11-2 and J is TRBJ1-2; the match to TRBD1 covers 7 bases. CDR3 size: 14 residues. CDR1 and CDR2 (germline): SGHAT, FQNNGV. V gave up 7 bases and J gave up 4 bases; unmatched junction bases: 9. In DNA, the CDR3 is TGTGCCAGCACCCGAATCGGGACAGTCTATGGCTACACCTTC. Amino acids: CASTRIGTVYGYTF.

The J gene is TRBJ2-7, the V gene TRBV6-2 or TRBV6-3; D possibly corresponds to TRBD1 (5 bases). This CDR3 spans 15 amino acids. The germline V gene has CDR1 MNHEY and CDR2 SVGEGT. Trimming pared 2 bases from V and 4 bases from J, leaving 15 bases between. The CDR3 here is CASSYRQTSLYEQYF. The DNA for the CDR3 is TGTGCCAGCAGTTACCGACAGACAAGCTTATACGAGCAGTACTTC.

The chain combines TRBV6-4 with TRBJ1-6; 8 bases line up with TRBD1. Germline CDR1 and CDR2: MRHNA and SNTAGT. Trimming removed 3 bases from V and 9 bases from J; junction bases left unmatched: 7. The CDR3 runs to 15 residues. CDR3 loop: CASSEVAGGSSPLHF. CDR3 coding DNA: TGTGCCAGCAGTGAAGTAGCAGGGGGCTCTTCACCCCTCCACTTT.